The rows below give T cell receptor beta chains drawn from one sample of a study of T-cell reconstitution after alpha-beta-depleted transplantation in children. TCRdb used MiXCR to reprocess the PCR reads, holding one entry per CDR3 protein. Here the sample spans around 530,000 distinct CDR3 sequences, 32% being singletons. This material consisted of PBMCs from the stem cell graft donor, taken from the stem cell graft. These receptors were obtained from a human donor who donated a stem cell graft to a child with aplastic anemia. CDR3s include the opening cysteine and the closing phenylalanine or tryptophan. D genes are given only for firm matches. Size tells how often a clone was seen (once, few, many) or the class of an expanded clone, and some rows leave it out.

J | size | V | D | DNA | CDR3
TRBJ2-5 | NA | TRBV28 | NA | TGTGCCAGCGGAATGGGAAAACAAGAGACCCAGTACTTC | CASGMGKQETQYF
TRBJ1-1 | NA | TRBV24-1 | NA | TGTGCCACCAGTGCGGGACGGGATTCGGCTGAAGCTTTCTTT | CATSAGRDSAEAFF
TRBJ1-1 | few | TRBV20-1 | TRBD1 | TGCAGTGCCAGGGGACAGGGAATGAACACTGAAGCTTTCTTT | CSARGQGMNTEAFF
TRBJ1-2 | NA | TRBV28 | NA | TGTGCCAGCAGTTCCCCCATGGCGAAGTATGGCTACACCTTC | CASSSPMAKYGYTF
TRBJ2-1 | NA | TRBV24-1 | TRBD2 | TGTGCCACCAGTGATAAGACTAGCGGGAGCTCCTACAATGAGCAGTTCTTC | CATSDKTSGSSYNEQFF
TRBJ1-1 | NA | TRBV12-3/TRBV12-4 | TRBD1 | TGTGCCAGCAGTTCCAAGTCAGACAGGGTTGAAGCTTTCTTT | CASSSKSDRVEAFF
TRBJ2-5 | NA | TRBV7-9 | NA | TGTGCCAGCAGCTTAATAGACTCGAAGCTGGAGACCCAGTACTTC | CASSLIDSKLETQYF
TRBJ2-7 | NA | TRBV20-1 | TRBD2 | TGCAGTGCTAGAGTCGGGGGGACCTACGAGCAGTACTTC | CSARVGGTYEQYF
TRBJ2-1 | NA | TRBV20-1 | TRBD2 | TGCAGTGCTAGTGGCGGGAGGGCCTCGGATGAGCAGTTCTTC | CSASGGRASDEQFF
TRBJ1-2 | NA | TRBV7-8 | TRBD1 | TGTGCCAGCAGCTGGCAGGGGGCCGGCTATGGCTACACCTTC | CASSWQGAGYGYTF
TRBJ2-5 | NA | TRBV7-2 | NA | TGTGCCAGCAGCTTAGGCGGGATTGGGCAAGAGACCCAGTACTTC | CASSLGGIGQETQYF
TRBJ2-3 | few | TRBV6-5 | TRBD2 | TGTGCCAGCAGTTACACTATACTAGCGGGAGGTCCCACAAGTACGCAGTATTTT | CASSYTILAGGPTSTQYF
TRBJ1-4 | NA | TRBV27 | TRBD1 | TGTGCCAGCAGTTTAGCTGGACAGGGGAGAAAACTGTTTTTT | CASSLAGQGRKLFF
TRBJ2-1 | NA | TRBV7-9 | TRBD2 | TGTGCCAGCAGCCCATTAGGCCTAGCGGAGTTCAATGAGCAGTTCTTC | CASSPLGLAEFNEQFF
TRBJ1-5 | NA | TRBV12-3/TRBV12-4 | NA | TGTGCCAGCAGTTTTTCAGTGGCGGCGGGGCAGCCCCAGCATTTT | CASSFSVAAGQPQHF
TRBJ2-2 | NA | TRBV7-2 | NA | TGTGCCAGCAGCCAAGGGGTGACTATCGACGGGGAGCTGTTTTTT | CASSQGVTIDGELFF
TRBJ2-3 | few | TRBV20-1 | TRBD2 | TGCAGTGCGGCATCGACTAGCGGGAGAGGAGATACGCAGTATTTT | CSAASTSGRGDTQYF
TRBJ1-2 | few | TRBV29-1 | TRBD1 | TGCAGCGCCGGGGGGGACAGCATTCCATCAAACTATGGCTACACCTTC | CSAGGDSIPSNYGYTF
TRBJ2-2 | few | TRBV7-8 | NA | TGTGCCAGCAGCTTAATGCAGGTTACCACCGGGGAGCTGTTTTTT | CASSLMQVTTGELFF
TRBJ2-1 | NA | TRBV6-5 | NA | TGTGCCAGCAGTTACTCGCGACTCCCCTACAATGAGCAGTTCTTC | CASSYSRLPYNEQFF
TRBJ2-1 | few | TRBV4-3 | NA | TGCGCCAGCAGCCAAGATTACGGGTTGGAGCAGTTCTTC | CASSQDYGLEQFF
TRBJ1-1 | few | TRBV6-1 | NA | TGTGCCAGCAGCCCCTCGCGTGGAGCTAACACTGAAGCTTTCTTT | CASSPSRGANTEAFF
TRBJ2-7 | NA | TRBV4-3 | TRBD2 | TGCGCCAGCAGCCAAGATCCGGGACTAGCGGGAGTCGTCGAGCAGTACTTC | CASSQDPGLAGVVEQYF
TRBJ1-5 | few | TRBV7-6 | TRBD1 | TGTGCCAGCAGCTTGGGAACCGCACAGGGGACCAATCAGCCCCAGCATTTT | CASSLGTAQGTNQPQHF
TRBJ2-2 | once | TRBV7-9 | NA | TGTGCCAGCAGCTTACTACAGATCACCGGGGAGCTGTTTTTT | CASSLLQITGELFF
TRBJ1-1 | NA | TRBV6-5 | NA | TGTGCCAGCAGTTCTAGGACGGTCAACACTGAAGCTTTCTTT | CASSSRTVNTEAFF
TRBJ2-1 | NA | TRBV5-1 | TRBD2 | TGCGCCAGCAGCTTTGGACTAGCGGGAGTGAATGAGCAGTTCTTC | CASSFGLAGVNEQFF
TRBJ2-1 | many | TRBV27 | TRBD2 | TGTGCCAGCAGTTTGTCGGGAGGGGTAAATGAGCAGTTCTTC | CASSLSGGVNEQFF
TRBJ2-2 | few | TRBV12-3/TRBV12-4 | TRBD2 | TGTGCCAGCAGGGGACTAGCGGGAACCGGGGAGCTGTTTTTT | CASRGLAGTGELFF
TRBJ1-2 | NA | TRBV12-3/TRBV12-4 | NA | TGTGCCAGCAGTTTACCCGCGGGCTATGGCTACACCTTC | CASSLPAGYGYTF
TRBJ2-3 | few | TRBV29-1 | NA | TGCAGCGTTGCGTCCGGGACAAGGGATGGAGATACGCAGTATTTT | CSVASGTRDGDTQYF
TRBJ1-6 | NA | TRBV4-3 | NA | TGCGCCAGCAGCCAAGATTCATGGCAGGGTGATTCACCCCTCCACTTT | CASSQDSWQGDSPLHF
TRBJ1-5 | NA | TRBV18 | NA | TGTGCCAGCTCACCAACCTCCAGCGGGGGCAATCAGCCCCAGCATTTT | CASSPTSSGGNQPQHF
TRBJ2-7 | NA | TRBV12-5 | NA | TGTGCTAGTGGTTTGGGGCGCCACGAGCAGTACTTC | CASGLGRHEQYF
TRBJ2-7 | NA | TRBV20-1 | TRBD2 | TGCAGTGCTAGAGACATGGGGCTAGCGGGCTACGAGCAGTACTTC | CSARDMGLAGYEQYF
TRBJ2-1 | few | TRBV11-2 | NA | TGTGCCAGCAGCTTACAGGTGTACAATGAACAGTTCTTC | CASSLQVYNEQFF
TRBJ2-1 | few | TRBV11-2 | TRBD2 | TGTGCCAGCAGCAAAAGGGGGACTAGCGGGAGGGCAAGCACCACTGAGCAGTTCTTC | CASSKRGTSGRASTTEQFF
TRBJ2-1 | NA | TRBV28 | NA | TGTGCCAGCAGGAGGGAGCTACTTAACAATGAGCAGTTCTTC | CASRRELLNNEQFF
TRBJ2-1 | few | TRBV20-1 | NA | TGCAGTGCTAGCCCCTTGGACTGGCAGAGCAATGAGCAGTTCTTC | CSASPLDWQSNEQFF
TRBJ2-1 | many | TRBV27 | TRBD2 | TGTGCCAGCAGCCCCGGACTAGCGGGAGTGGGTGAGCAGTTCTTC | CASSPGLAGVGEQFF
TRBJ2-3 | NA | TRBV30 | NA | TGTGCCTGGAGTAGGCAGCCAACAGATACGCAGTATTTT | CAWSRQPTDTQYF
TRBJ1-2 | NA | TRBV3-1 | NA | TGTGCCAGCTCCGGACTCTCAAACTATGGCTACACCTTC | CASSGLSNYGYTF
TRBJ1-2 | NA | TRBV12-3/TRBV12-4 | TRBD1 | TGTGCCAGCAGCTTAAGGGCCTTAGGGGGCGTGAATGGCTACACCTTC | CASSLRALGGVNGYTF
TRBJ2-1 | once | TRBV19 | NA | TGTGCCAGTAGCGATCCGGGCAGGGTCCCCTACAATGAGCAGTTCTTC | CASSDPGRVPYNEQFF
TRBJ1-1 | NA | TRBV6-1 | TRBD1 | TGTGCCAGCAGCGTGGACAGGCACACTGAAGCTTTCTTT | CASSVDRHTEAFF
TRBJ1-2 | NA | TRBV18 | TRBD1 | TGTGCCAGCACCCGACAGGGGAGCTATGGCTACACCTTC | CASTRQGSYGYTF
TRBJ1-1 | NA | TRBV7-9 | NA | TGTGCCAGCAGCTTAGCTACGACGGCTACTGAAGCTTTCTTT | CASSLATTATEAFF
TRBJ2-7 | few | TRBV7-2 | NA | TGTGCCAGCAGCTTAGAGTCAACTCGTAAACAGTACTTC | CASSLESTRKQYF
TRBJ2-1 | NA | TRBV4-3 | TRBD2 | TGCGCCAGCAGCCAAGCGGGACTAGCGGCTGGGAGTGAGCAGTTCTTC | CASSQAGLAAGSEQFF
TRBJ2-1 | few | TRBV9 | TRBD2 | TGTGCCAGCAGCGCATCTAGCGGGAGGACCTACAATGAGCAGTTCTTC | CASSASSGRTYNEQFF
TRBJ1-3 | few | TRBV4-3 | NA | TGCGCCAGCAGCCAAGATTCGGCCTCTGGAAACACCATATATTTT | CASSQDSASGNTIYF
TRBJ1-5 | NA | TRBV30 | NA | TGTGCCTGGAGTGCATGGGACACCAATCAGCCCCAGCATTTT | CAWSAWDTNQPQHF
TRBJ1-1 | NA | TRBV28 | NA | TGTGCCAGCAGTTTATCCATGGCTGTAGGAACTGAAGCTTTCTTT | CASSLSMAVGTEAFF
TRBJ2-2 | few | TRBV12-3/TRBV12-4 | NA | TGTGCCAGCAGTTTAAAGGGGGGCACCGGGGAGCTGTTTTTT | CASSLKGGTGELFF
TRBJ2-3 | NA | TRBV5-1 | NA | TGCGCCAGCAGCCTCGGACTCACTGGGGGACACACAGATACGCAGTATTTT | CASSLGLTGGHTDTQYF
TRBJ2-7 | once | TRBV29-1 | TRBD2 | TGCAGCGTTGCCGGAGGTGCGGGAGTGAGATACGAGCAGTACTTC | CSVAGGAGVRYEQYF
TRBJ1-5 | few | TRBV6-1 | NA | TGTGCCAGCAGAAACAGGTATAGCAATCAGCCCCAGCATTTT | CASRNRYSNQPQHF